Listed below are T cell receptor beta chains from one sample, sequenced in a study of blood T cell repertoires in COVID-19. Some clones are missing from TCRdb's copy, which holds only in-frame ones; the method was immunoSEQ multiplex PCR. The table lists 70,000 to 90,000 clones, roughly 90% of them singletons. The sequencing sample was made of peripheral blood. The receptors shown here come from a man aged 45 to 65 with acute or convalescent COVID-19. The conserved cysteine and the conserved F or W are not part of the CDR3 here. A D gene is named only where the DNA matches it firmly.

-	TRBV4-2	ASSPSVRREHNEQF
-	TRBV7-2	ASSLMGLSNQPQH
-	TRBV9	ASSRRASGQDEAF
TRBD1	TRBV11-1	ASSPGQGMNNQPQH
-	TRBV28	ASSFRGEQY
-	TRBV19	ASRPSWGGNQPQH
TRBD1	TRBV13	ASSAGTVNTEAF
TRBD1	TRBV4-1	ASSQLMTCRDSN
TRBD1	TRBV9	ASSSGQTTDTQY
TRBD1	TRBV28	ASRPGGHYGYT
-	TRBV19	ASSTRENQPQH
-	TRBV27	ASSLRGSSYNSPLH
TRBD1	TRBV30	AWSPGTGYPGELF
TRBD2	TRBV5-6	ASSPPLERGAREQY
TRBD1	TRBV30	AWSRGQGFDEQF
-	TRBV28	ASSLPTPSYEQY
-	TRBV6-5	ASSTDSNSPLH
-	TRBV11-2	ASSLEGGSYEQY
TRBD2	TRBV10-3	AISDLAGGQETQY
-	TRBV27	ASKLSQGIYNEQF
-	TRBV5-1	TSSLGPGSNYGYT
-	TRBV14	ASSQVTGTQY
TRBD1	TRBV5-4	ASSSGTESEAF
TRBD1	TRBV28	ASSFGQVSNYGYT
-	TRBV7-2	ASSLRGSSEKLF
-	TRBV18	ASSGSHRDNEKLF
-	TRBV6-5	ASSYRGSNQPQH